This T cell receptor (beta chain) was documented in a study of post-analysis software for immune sequencing data. Presence of unique molecular identifiers characterized the TCR beta cDNA libraries. The T cell input of 1 to 10 million gave approximately 500,000 cDNA molecules. TCRdb redid the calling of the PCR reads with MiXCR, one entry per CDR3 protein. The sample holds about 190,000 distinct CDR3 sequences, around 29% seen once. The CDR3 has 15 amino acids. With V trimmed by 5 bases and J by 3 bases, 4 bases remained unmatched. CDR1 and CDR2 (germline): SEHNR, FQNEAQ (reference sequence). This clonotype has more than one count but fewer than ten. What it binds is unknown. Whole-study findings and limits: With TRBV5-6, TRBV5-1 and TRBV20-1 included, about five TRBV segments were more frequent in patients than in controls. A significant reduction in normalized Chao1 diversity was observed in multiple sclerosis patients versus controls.

The chain couples TRBV7-9 to TRBJ2-7; TRBD2 agrees at 13 bases. This sequence originates from a girl aged 2-17 years with multiple sclerosis. The sample was blood. CDR3 sequence: CASSPGTSGDYEQYF. CDR3 DNA sequence: TGTGCCAGCAGCCCCGGGACTAGCGGGGACTACGAGCAGTACTTC.